These 22 T cell receptor beta chains were all obtained from the same sample, sequenced in a study of long-term antiretroviral therapy in people with HIV. An immunoSEQ assay, version v3.0, was performed at survey level. TCRdb's copy holds only in-frame clones and misses some; the assay was immunoSEQ multiplex PCR. The sample yields just under 20,000 clones, 87% seen once. Sequencing used unsorted PBMCs, obtained 2.1 years after starting antiretroviral therapy. Every receptor here comes from a man aged 18-30 years with HIV.

This chain joins TRBV9 and TRBJ1-4; weak D call: TRBD1 (5 bases). V lost 2 bases and J 14 bases, leaving 22 bases between the germline ends. The CDR3 covers 15 residues. Germline-derived CDR1 and CDR2 are SGDLS and YYNGEE. CDR3 nucleotides: TGTGCCAGCAGCGTCGACGGGACGGACCCTATCGGTCTGTTTTTT. Amino acids: CASSVDGTDPIGLFF.

The chain recombines TRBV15 with TRBJ2-7, with 10 bases lining up with TRBD1. Germline V lookup: CDR1 LNHNV, CDR2 YYDKDF (reference sequence). The CDR3 is made up of 15 amino acids. With V trimmed by 2 bases and J by 6 bases, 7 bases remained unmatched. CDR3 protein: CATSRPGTGVLEQYF. The CDR3 nucleotides are TGTGCCACCAGCAGACCCGGGACAGGGGTGCTCGAGCAGTACTTC.

The CDR3 protein is CASSEGTIYEQYF. The CDR3 region has the DNA TGTGCCAGCAGCGAAGGTACTATTTACGAGCAGTACTTC. This chain uses TRBV4-2 with TRBJ2-7; D not resolved. The CDR3 contains 13 residues. Trimming stripped 5 bases from V and 4 bases from J, with 12 bases between. The germline V gene encodes CDR1 LGHNA and CDR2 YNFKEQ.

The chain employs TRBV12-5 and TRBJ2-1; D gene ambiguous. This CDR3 contains 10 residues. Per the germline V gene, CDR1 is LGHNT and CDR2 is FRNRAP. The germline V and J ends were trimmed by 3 bases and 8 bases, with 2 bases remaining between them. CDR3 DNA: TGTGCTAGTGGTTTATATGAGCAGTTCTTC. This gives the protein CASGLYEQFF.

V gene TRBV6-4 combines with J gene TRBJ1-5; D is unresolved. V gave up 5 bases and J gave up 4 bases, with 9 bases separating them. The CDR3 is made up of 13 amino acids. Germline V gene sequence: CDR1 MRHNA, CDR2 SNTAGT. CDR3 sequence: CASSPEVNQPQHF. The CDR3 DNA reads TGTGCCAGCAGTCCAGAGGTTAATCAGCCCCAGCATTTT.

The chain is built from TRBV6-6 and TRBJ1-6, with D maybe TRBD1 (6 bases). Trimming took 5 bases from V and 10 from J, leaving 12 bases between them. Per the germline V gene, CDR1 is MNHNY and CDR2 is SVGAGI (reference sequence). The CDR3 covers 13 residues. CDR3 sequence: CASSPTGSSPLHF. The DNA for the CDR3 is TGTGCCAGCAGTCCTACAGGGAGCTCACCCCTCCACTTT.

V usage is TRBV7-9 and J usage is TRBJ2-7; no firm D call. CDR3 length: 11 amino acids. Trimming shortened V by 3 bases and J by 6 bases, and 6 bases separated the two germline ends. The germline gives CDR1 SEHNR, CDR2 FQNEAQ (reference sequence). In DNA form, the CDR3 reads TGTGCCAGCAGCTTTAAAGGCGAGCAGTACTTC. This translates into CASSFKGEQYF. The full variable domain, completed using reference TRBV7-9 and TRBJ2-7, is DTGVSQNPRHKITKRGQNVTFRCDPISEHNRLYWYRQTLGQGPEFLTYFQNEAQLEKSRLLSDRFSAERPKGSFSTLEIQRTEQGDSAMYLCASSFKGEQYFGPGTRLTVT.

This clone was recorded only once. The rearrangement links TRBV7-9 to TRBJ2-2; TRBD2 is a possible D gene (6 bases). Germline V gene lookup returns CDR1 SEHNR and CDR2 FQNEAQ (reference sequence). The V gene lost 4 bases and the J gene lost 7 bases, with 13 bases spanning the gap. This CDR3 has 14 amino acids. CDR3 residues: CASSSPTSYGELFF. CDR3 bases: TGTGCCAGCAGCTCCCCGACTAGTTACGGGGAGCTGTTTTTT.

This rearrangement joins TRBV23-1 to TRBJ2-6; D is ambiguous. TRBV23-1 is an ORF, with its function uncertain. V lost 5 bases to trimming and J lost 5 bases, with 19 bases between them. The CDR3 totals 17 residues. The CDR3 coding sequence is TGCGCCAGCAGTATTGAAACGCAACAAAGTCGGGCCAACGTCCTGACTTTC. As protein: CASSIETQQSRANVLTF.

The chain carries TRBV19 and TRBJ1-1; D is perhaps TRBD1 (5 bases). CDR1 LNHDA and CDR2 SQIVND come from the germline V gene (reference sequence). V gave up 5 bases and J gave up 1 base, with 11 bases separating them. This CDR3 has 14 amino acids. The CDR3 loop reads CASSWAGGNTEAFF. The CDR3, as DNA: TGTGCCAGTAGTTGGGCCGGGGGGAACACTGAAGCTTTCTTT.

The rearrangement uses TRBV7-9 and TRBJ1-1; 8 bases match TRBD1. V was pared by 4 bases and J by 8 bases, with 3 bases of the junction left unmatched. The CDR3 contains 12 residues. Germline V gene lookup returns CDR1 SEHNR and CDR2 FQNEAQ (reference sequence). The CDR3 loop is CASSSQGAEAFF. As DNA, the CDR3 is TGTGCCAGCAGCTCCCAGGGGGCAGAAGCTTTCTTT. The full variable domain, completed using reference TRBV7-9 and TRBJ1-1, is DTGVSQNPRHKITKRGQNVTFRCDPISEHNRLYWYRQTLGQGPEFLTYFQNEAQLEKSRLLSDRFSAERPKGSFSTLEIQRTEQGDSAMYLCASSSQGAEAFFGQGTRLTVV.

The chain uses TRBV18 and TRBJ1-5, with 9 bases lining up with TRBD1. The length of the CDR3 is 15 residues. The germline gives CDR1 KGHSH, CDR2 LQKENI. V lost 2 bases to trimming and J lost 3 bases; unmatched junction nucleotides: 2. For the CDR3, the DNA is TGTGCCAGCTCACCAAGACAGGGGGTCAATCAGCCCCAGCATTTT. Encoded protein: CASSPRQGVNQPQHF.

The gene calls are TRBV18 and TRBJ1-2; D is unclear. The CDR3 runs to 12 residues. Germline CDR1 KGHSH, CDR2 LQKENI. V was cut by 3 bases and J by 10 bases, with 12 bases left in between. The CDR3 nucleotides are TGTGCCAGCTCACCGCCGGGCCTTGACTACACCTTC. The encoded protein is CASSPPGLDYTF.

V gene TRBV19 combines with J gene TRBJ2-3; D may be TRBD1 (6 bases). V was shortened by 3 bases and J by 2 bases, with 18 bases between the two germline ends. This CDR3 comprises 17 residues. CDR1 LNHDA and CDR2 SQIVND come from the germline V gene (reference sequence). In DNA, the CDR3 is TGTGCCAGTAGTATGGAGTTGGATGGGGGACACACAGATACGCAGTATTTT. It encodes CASSMELDGGHTDTQYF.

The chain combines TRBV25-1 with TRBJ2-7; D might be TRBD1 (5 bases). The germline V gene has CDR1 MGHDK and CDR2 SYGVNS. This CDR3 is built from 13 residues. Trimming stripped 4 bases from V and 2 bases from J, with 9 bases between. The CDR3 reads CASSGWGTYEQYF. DNA of the CDR3: TGTGCCAGCAGTGGGTGGGGCACCTACGAGCAGTACTTC.

CDR3 nucleotide sequence: TGTGCCAGCGACCCGAGTGGGGACGGTTACGAGCAGTACTTC. It translates to CASDPSGDGYEQYF. This chain connects TRBV9 to TRBJ2-7; possibly TRBD1 or TRBD2 for D (5 bases each). Trimming cost V 7 bases and J 4 bases, with 18 bases left between them. In germline, CDR1 is SGDLS, CDR2 YYNGEE. The length of the CDR3 is 14 residues.

This clone was seen once. V gene TRBV18 combines with J gene TRBJ2-1; D is unresolved. V dropped 3 bases and J dropped 8 bases, with 11 bases sitting between them. This CDR3 contains 13 residues. The germline CDR1 and CDR2 sequences are KGHSH and LQKENI. CDR3 sequence: CASSPGRADEQFF. The CDR3 DNA reads as TGTGCCAGCTCACCGGGAAGGGCGGATGAGCAGTTCTTC.

The chain recombines TRBV6-7 with TRBJ1-2; possible D gene TRBD1, 5 bases. TRBV6-7 has ORF status, its function being uncertain. Deletions cut 8 bases from V and 8 bases from J, with 12 bases between. This CDR3 has 11 residues. The CDR3 sequence: CASPQGGGYTF. The CDR3 region has the DNA TGTGCCAGCCCCCAGGGTGGGGGCTACACCTTC.

The chain combines TRBV18 with TRBJ2-7; possibly TRBD2 for D (5 bases). Deletions cut 6 bases from V and 6 bases from J, with 9 bases between. CDR1 KGHSH and CDR2 LQKENI come from the germline V gene. The CDR3 is 11 amino acids. The CDR3 sequence is CASSPAGEQYF. In DNA form, the CDR3 reads TGTGCCAGCTCTCCCGCGGGCGAGCAGTACTTC.

V is TRBV7-8 and J is TRBJ2-7; 7 nucleotides line up with TRBD1. CDR1 and CDR2 from the germline V gene are SGHVS and FQNEAQ. The CDR3 covers 14 residues. V shed 1 base, J shed 5 bases, and the junction held 5 bases outside the gene matches. The CDR3 bases are TGTGCCAGCAGCTTAGGCCCAGACAGGGACGAGCAGTACTTC. Its translation is CASSLGPDRDEQYF.

V gene TRBV19 combines with J gene TRBJ1-1; unclear D gene. CDR1 LNHDA and CDR2 SQIVND come from the germline V gene (reference sequence). The CDR3 contains 14 residues. Trimming shortened V by 3 bases and J by 6 bases, and 14 bases separated the two germline ends. The CDR3 is CASSIVQEGPEAFF. In DNA, the CDR3 is TGTGCCAGTAGTATCGTCCAGGAGGGCCCTGAAGCTTTCTTT.

This clone appeared once. A junction end diverges from the germline sequence, so it may reflect a read error. The chain recombines TRBV5-4 with TRBJ2-7, with TRBD2 matching over 8 bases. Germline CDR1 and CDR2: SGHNT and YYREEE (reference sequence). This CDR3 contains 17 residues. The CDR3 sequence: CASSQGAGGSLSYEQYF. Here the CDR3 DNA reads TGCGCCAGCAGCCAAGGGGCGGGAGGAAGTCTCTCCTACGAGCAGTACTTC.